The next 18 T cell receptor beta chains were all read from a single sample in a study of human T cells and chemical hapten exposure. TCRdb used MiXCR to reprocess the RACE reads, holding one entry per CDR3 protein. The sample contains about 340,000 distinct CDR3 sequences, approximately 6.9% of which appear only once. Noted time point: patch test 1, 2 weeks after DPC sensitization. Indicated treatment: therapeutic diphenylcyclopropenone sensitization with weekly scalp DPC. The sequencing here drew on whole blood, taken in connection with sensitization to the hapten diphenylcyclopropenone (DPC). The origin of the receptors is a woman under 30 with alopecia areata. Some clones in this sample may be carry-over from other donors' samples.

The V gene is TRBV20-1, the J gene TRBJ1-6, with D perhaps TRBD1 (5 bases). This CDR3 has 15 amino acids. Between the trimmed V and J ends, which lost 0 bases and 6 bases, there was a span of 12 bases. Germline CDR1 reads DFQATT; CDR2 reads SNEGSKA (reference sequence). Here the CDR3 DNA reads TGCAGTGCTAGAGATGTCGGGGGAGGTAATTCACCCCTCCACTTT. Encoded protein: CSARDVGGGNSPLHF.

This clonotype was counted only a few times. This chain joins TRBV7-3 and TRBJ2-3, with unresolved D. CDR3 length: 13 amino acids. V lost 5 bases, J lost 8 bases, and 14 bases lay in between. CDR1 SGHTA and CDR2 FQGTGA come from the germline V gene. Here the CDR3 reads CASSPSMVGTQYF. The CDR3 nucleotides read TGTGCCAGCAGCCCATCGATGGTCGGTACGCAGTATTTT.

This clonotype was recorded at least ten times. This chain uses TRBV25-1 with TRBJ1-6, with 10 nucleotides matching TRBD1. CDR1 and CDR2 from the germline V gene are MGHDK and SYGVNS. V lost 7 bases and J lost 6; bases outside the gene matches: 3. CDR3 length equals 14 residues. The CDR3 DNA sequence: TGTGCCAGCATAAGGACAGGGGGTAATTCACCCCTCCACTTT. Its protein is CASIRTGGNSPLHF.

Only a few counts were recorded for this clonotype. This chain joins TRBV27 and TRBJ2-1, with 10 bases identical to TRBD2. J was trimmed by 9 bases and V by 3 bases; bases with no gene match: 5. Looked up from germline, CDR1 is MNHEY and CDR2 is SMNVEV (reference sequence). This CDR3 spans 14 amino acids. CDR3 sequence: CASSFSGGAGEQFF. The CDR3 nucleotides are TGTGCCAGCAGTTTCAGCGGGGGGGCCGGTGAGCAGTTCTTC.

In this sample, this clonotype turned up a few times. The chain links TRBV6-2 or TRBV6-3 to TRBJ2-7; D is unclear. This CDR3 contains 12 residues. V lost 6 bases and J lost 7, with 13 bases in between. Germline-derived CDR1 and CDR2 are MNHEY and SVGEGT. CDR3 sequence reads: CASRRGLVEQYF. CDR3 sequence (DNA): TGTGCCAGCAGACGCGGTTTGGTTGAGCAGTACTTC.

The chain carries TRBV5-4 and TRBJ2-7; 9 bases are a match to TRBD1. Germline values: CDR1 SGHNT, CDR2 YYREEE (reference sequence). V lost 0 bases to trimming and J lost 2 bases; unmatched junction nucleotides: 3. The CDR3 totals 15 residues. CDR3 DNA: TGTGCCAGCAGCTTGGGGACAGGGGCGGCCTACGAGCAGTACTTC. Translating it yields CASSLGTGAAYEQYF.

This clonotype turned up a few times. The chain is built from TRBV18 and TRBJ1-2, with a tentative D call TRBD1 (6 bases). The CDR3 extends over 15 amino acids. V lost 1 base and J 6 bases, leaving 15 bases between the germline ends. Looked up from germline, CDR1 is KGHSH and CDR2 is LQKENI. As DNA, the CDR3 is TGTGCCAGCTCACCACGGAGCCGGGACACGGATGGCTACACCTTC. Translated, it gives CASSPRSRDTDGYTF.

In its sample, this clonotype was seen many times. CDR3: CASSPPGPRGVAYEQYF. CDR3 coding DNA: TGTGCCAGCTCACCACCGGGACCGAGGGGAGTCGCCTACGAGCAGTACTTC. The rearrangement joins TRBV18 to TRBJ2-7; D may correspond to TRBD1 or TRBD2 (5 bases each). Trimming shortened V by 0 bases and J by 2 bases, and 17 bases separated the two germline ends. The V gene's germline CDR1 is KGHSH and CDR2 LQKENI. This CDR3 is built from 17 residues.

This clonotype was found a few times. The chain links TRBV5-6 to TRBJ1-1; tentative D call: TRBD1 (5 bases). V gave up 0 bases and J gave up 4 bases, with 13 bases separating them. The CDR3 is made up of 15 amino acids. Per the germline V gene, CDR1 is SGHDT and CDR2 is YYEEEE. The DNA of the CDR3 is TGTGCCAGCAGCTTGGGCGGTCAGGGTGGCACTGAAGCTTTCTTT. It is translated as CASSLGGQGGTEAFF.

A few counts support this clonotype. J is TRBJ2-2 and V is TRBV7-2, with D unclear. This CDR3 is 14 amino acids long. Deletions cut 3 bases from V and 0 bases from J, with 5 bases between. From germline, CDR1 is SGHTA and CDR2 FQGNSA. The CDR3 region is CASSLTSNTGELFF. In DNA form, the CDR3 reads TGTGCCAGCAGCTTGACTTCGAACACCGGGGAGCTGTTTTTT. The whole variable domain, remainder taken from reference TRBV7-2 and TRBJ2-2, is GAGVSQSPSNKVTEKGKDVELRCDPISGHTALYWYRQSLGQGLEFLIYFQGNSAPDKSGLPSDRFSAERTGGSVSTLTIQRTQQEDSAVYLCASSLTSNTGELFFGEGSRLTVL.

This clonotype was picked up many times. V is TRBV6-5 and J is TRBJ2-5; weak D call: TRBD2 (7 bases). Trimming stripped 2 bases from V and 4 bases from J, with 17 bases between. This CDR3 has 16 amino acids. Germline V CDR1 and CDR2: MNHEY, SVGAGI. The CDR3 DNA reads as TGTGCCAGCAGTTACGGTCTGGGGGGGCGGGGAGAGACCCAGTACTTC. Amino acid sequence: CASSYGLGGRGETQYF.

The chain employs TRBV14 and TRBJ2-5; perhaps D is TRBD1 or TRBD2 (5 bases each). CDR1 and CDR2 (germline): SGHDN, FVKESK. V gave up 1 base and J gave up 1 base, with 19 bases separating them. This CDR3 has 18 amino acids. CDR3 bases: TGTGCCAGCAGCCAAGGATGGGGGACCCTATACCTCCAAGAGACCCAGTACTTC. Amino acids: CASSQGWGTLYLQETQYF.

This chain joins TRBV6-2 or TRBV6-3 and TRBJ1-1; D remains ambiguous. Germline loops: CDR1 MNHEY, CDR2 SVGEGT. This CDR3 spans 12 amino acids. The V end was cut by 2 bases, the J end by 6 bases, with 7 bases between. The CDR3 region is CASSYGVSEAFF. CDR3 sequence (DNA): TGTGCCAGCAGTTACGGGGTATCTGAAGCTTTCTTT.

This clonotype has just a few counts. The chain has TRBV6-2 or TRBV6-3 and TRBJ2-7, with 7 bases fitting TRBD1. Germline CDR1 reads MNHEY; CDR2 reads SVGEGT. There are 16 residues in the CDR3. V gave up 8 bases and J gave up 6 bases; unmatched junction bases: 19. CDR3 amino acids: CASSHDPGQAGAEQYF. The CDR3 DNA follows: TGTGCCAGCTCCCATGACCCAGGACAGGCTGGGGCCGAGCAGTACTTC.

V is TRBV11-3 and J is TRBJ1-1; the match to TRBD1 covers 8 bases. The trim removed 4 bases at V and 7 bases at J, leaving 5 bases unmatched. Germline CDR1 reads SGHNT; CDR2 reads YENEEA. CDR3 length equals 13 residues. In DNA, the CDR3 is TGTGCCAGCAGCTCCGGGACAGGATTTGAAGCTTTCTTT. Its translation is CASSSGTGFEAFF.

V usage is TRBV4-2 and J usage is TRBJ2-5; D possibly matches TRBD1 or TRBD2 (5 bases each). CDR3 length: 16 residues. Trimming took off 1 base at V and 5 bases at J, with 17 bases between the two ends. Germline V gene lookup returns CDR1 LGHNA and CDR2 YNFKEQ. CDR3 protein: CASSQVLGSEGETQYF. The CDR3 coding sequence is TGTGCCAGCAGCCAAGTATTAGGGTCCGAGGGGGAGACCCAGTACTTC.

The table lists this clonotype with many counts. The chain recombines TRBV6-1 with TRBJ1-1; tentative D call: TRBD1 (5 bases). The CDR3 covers 14 residues. The germline V gene encodes CDR1 MNHNS and CDR2 SASEGT. Trimming removed 8 bases at V and 0 bases at J, with 13 bases between. The CDR3 sequence: CASRGRLMNTEAFF. The CDR3 region has the DNA TGTGCCAGCCGGGGACGTCTTATGAACACTGAAGCTTTCTTT.

The rearrangement links TRBV20-1 to TRBJ1-6; D ambiguous. The CDR3 covers 15 residues. V gave up 6 bases and J gave up 2 bases, with 14 bases separating them. CDR1 is DFQATT, CDR2 SNEGSKA, per germline (reference sequence). CDR3 residues: CSARYKGAYNSPLHF. CDR3 nucleotides: TGCAGTGCGAGGTATAAGGGCGCCTATAATTCACCCCTCCACTTT.